This T cell receptor beta chain was sequenced in a study of Graves' ophthalmopathy and Graves' hyperthyroidism (dated by TCRdb to the late 2010s). Study-wide context: Peripheral blood samples were taken at the time of initial diagnosis, before any treatment was given. To tell Graves' ophthalmopathy apart from Graves' hyperthyroidism, and to predict which patients would progress to ophthalmopathy, the study relied on TCR beta repertoire signatures. In total, some 140 blood samples were TCR-sequenced: fewer than 50 ophthalmopathy, approximately 80 hyperthyroidism and some 17 hyperthyroidism-to-ophthalmopathy patients. To explore V-J signatures that separate ophthalmopathy from hyperthyroidism, a discovery set of around 97 patients was enrolled, consisting of under 50 with ophthalmopathy and some 56 with stable hyperthyroidism. An independent validation cohort was composed of roughly 19 hyperthyroidism patients and 17 patients who later progressed from hyperthyroidism to ophthalmopathy. In more than 5 hyperthyroidism patients, the T-cell repertoire of thyroid tissue was compared with the T-cell repertoire of blood. Once sampling was done, hyperthyroidism patients were given methimazole at a starting dose of 30 mg daily, while ophthalmopathy patients were given high-dose intravenous methylprednisolone. The 75 to 100 discovery patients were divided at random into training and test sets in a 7:3 ratio. General conclusions and limits of the study: Most expanded thyroid clonotypes with frequency above 0.001 were also detected in blood, suggesting blood repertoires may reflect the thyroid immune response. In validation, the model predicted ophthalmopathy progression with more than 70% sensitivity and roughly 78% specificity; roughly 12 predicted patients were CT-confirmed with GO in a median of around 6 months. No statistical method was used to set the sample size in advance, and the investigators knew which group each participant was assigned to. Ophthalmopathy was separated from stable hyperthyroidism by the 13-signature model with roughly 88% sensitivity and about 83% specificity in cross-validation and with 80%/75% in the test set.

This clonotype was seen at least ten times. No antigen is known for it. The record has no base qualities; no much larger clone is one base away. Measured from the cysteine to the phenylalanine, the CDR3 is 14 residues long. Left in the record is the CDR3 DNA by itself, 42 bases read in frame from the first base. V and J are truncated by 3 bases and 2 bases respectively, leaving an intervening sequence of 10 bases. In the germline V gene, CDR1 corresponds to MGHDK and CDR2 to SYGVNS. For repertoire sequencing, the TCR beta CDR3 regions were amplified from RNA transcripts. The first round of RT-PCR was done with HTBI primers and the Qiagen OneStep RT-PCR kit, and was followed by a second round of multiplex PCR, then size selection and purification. Libraries were sequenced paired-end with 100 bp reads on an Illumina HiSeq2000. Regarding the original processing steps: SOAPnuke was used to process the reads, removing any read that contained adapters or uncalled bases, had a mean Phred below 15, or lacked an exact match to the constant primer or identifier. High-quality paired reads were merged with COPE v1.2.5. Each unique nucleotide sequence was treated as a clonotype, and MiTCR v1.1 was used to align the clonotypes to the IMGT TRB V, D and J references. The analysis was limited to V-J combinations with a frequency above 0.0001, which together covered 99.2% of the repertoires. A TCR clonal expansion and chaos score per V-J combination was defined as the ratio of F50 clonal expansion to chaos observed in the TCRdist matrix. Welch's t-statistics and random forest were used to reduce features to about 13 V-J combinations, which were fed into a naive Bayes classifier. The similarity between thyroid and blood repertoires was quantified using the Morisita-Horn index. Starting from the raw public reads, TCRdb applied fastp trimming at Q25, assembled clones with MiXCR and retained in-frame beta chains. Every CDR3 protein is listed once, alongside the most common genes and DNA of its rows. What appears here as the V and J calls and clone size reflects TCRdb's work, not the paper's. This sample is represented by almost 400,000 distinct CDR3 sequences; about 17% of them were singletons. The leading ten clones occupy 1.6% of the sample.

Patients with ophthalmopathy had moderately to severely active disease, with a Clinical Activity Score of 3 or more, a NOSPECS grade of 4 or more, and a disease duration of less than 3 months. Patients with other autoimmune diseases, uncontrolled infections, pregnancy or lactation were excluded. Clinical symptoms, serum thyroxine, TRAb, thyroid ultrasound and orbital computed tomography formed the basis of the diagnosis. PBMCs were isolated from 7.5 to 10 ml of fresh peripheral blood by Ficoll-Paque density gradient centrifugation. Trizol reagent was used to extract the total RNA, and its quality was then checked on an Agilent 2100 Bioanalyzer.

This clonotype originated in a woman aged 18-29 years with Graves' ophthalmopathy. Donor details come from another sample of the same person, matched by shared clones. The V and J segments used are TRBV25-1 and TRBJ1-1; a confident D gene designation cannot be given. The material sequenced was peripheral blood. This receptor has the CDR3 CASSDVGLNTEAFF. The nucleotide sequence is given as TGTGCCAGCAGTGACGTCGGACTTAACACTGAAGCTTTCTTT.